The 13 T cell receptor beta chains in this list originate from one sample, sequenced in a study of T cells in Graves' hyperthyroidism and ophthalmopathy. TCR beta CDR3 regions were amplified from RNA. In the first-round RT-PCR of the TCR CDR3, the HTBI primer set was used. TCRdb passed the multiplex PCR reads through MiXCR, listing each CDR3 protein once. The sample has fewer than 350,000 distinct CDR3 sequences, about an eighth seen once; the top ten hold roughly 8.2%. The sequencing sample was made of blood. The receptors here all came from a woman in her 40s with Graves' hyperthyroidism.

This clonotype has a handful of counts. The V and J genes are TRBV27 and TRBJ2-3; 7 nucleotides match TRBD2. The V and J ends lost 8 bases and 6 bases, in that order; junction bases with no gene match: 14. The CDR3 runs 15 residues. Germline CDR1 MNHEY, CDR2 SMNVEV (reference sequence). The CDR3 protein is CASESRGPGGDTQYF. CDR3 coding DNA: TGTGCCAGCGAAAGCCGAGGTCCCGGGGGGGATACGCAGTATTTT.

This clonotype was observed a handful of times. The rearrangement joins TRBV6-5 to TRBJ2-5; no clear D. Germline CDR1 reads MNHEY; CDR2 reads SVGAGI. Trimming cost V 3 bases and J 2 bases, with 10 bases left between them. This CDR3 spans 14 amino acids. Written as DNA, the CDR3 is TGTGCCAGCAGTTATCGGACCGCTCAAGAGACCCAGTACTTC. Residues: CASSYRTAQETQYF.

This clonotype appeared once. The J gene is TRBJ2-1, the V gene TRBV28; 9 bases align to TRBD1. The CDR3 contains 17 residues. Germline values: CDR1 MDHEN, CDR2 SYDVKM. The V segment lost 6 bases and the J segment 10 bases; nucleotides outside the gene matches: 19. In DNA, the CDR3 is TGTGCCAGCAGCCCGGCCGGCGTGGGACAGGGAGGACGAGAGCAGTTCTTC. It yields the protein CASSPAGVGQGGREQFF.

This clonotype was seen ten or more times. The chain links TRBV2 to TRBJ2-2; no clear D. V dropped 7 bases and J dropped 0 bases, with 12 bases sitting between them. This CDR3 is built from 15 residues. Per the germline V gene, CDR1 is SNHLY and CDR2 is FYNNEI. CDR3 in DNA: TGTGCCAGCAAGCCCGTGGCGTCGAACACCGGGGAGCTGTTTTTT. Its translation is CASKPVASNTGELFF.

This clonotype was detected many times. This rearrangement joins TRBV12-3 or TRBV12-4 to TRBJ2-1; D is unclear. This CDR3 comprises 15 residues. V dropped 6 bases and J dropped 0 bases, with 12 bases sitting between them. CDR3 loop: CASRSDMSSYNEQFF. Written as DNA, the CDR3 is TGTGCCAGCAGATCCGACATGAGCTCCTACAATGAGCAGTTCTTC.

This clonotype was seen many times. The chain uses TRBV5-1 and TRBJ1-4, with 7 bases identical to TRBD1. V lost 4 bases and J lost 3; bases outside the gene matches: 3. Looked up from germline, CDR1 is SGHRS and CDR2 is YFSETQ. The CDR3 has 14 residues. The CDR3, as DNA: TGCGCCAGCAGCATACAGGGGCCTAATGAAAAACTGTTTTTT. Translating gives CASSIQGPNEKLFF.

The table lists this clonotype with many counts. The rearrangement uses TRBV30 and TRBJ2-1, with 9 bases identical to TRBD2. The CDR3 loop spans 14 amino acids. Germline V gene lookup returns CDR1 GTSNPN and CDR2 SVGIG (reference sequence). The V and J ends lost 2 bases and 7 bases, in that order; junction bases with no gene match: 6. The CDR3 DNA sequence: TGTGCCTGGAGTATTAAGCGGGAGGATAATGAGCAGTTCTTC. It translates to CAWSIKREDNEQFF.

This clonotype occurred many times. The rearrangement links TRBV12-5 to TRBJ1-1; D is uncertain. CDR1 LGHNT and CDR2 FRNRAP come from the germline V gene. The length of the CDR3 is 12 residues. Between the trimmed V and J ends, which lost 6 bases and 2 bases, there was a span of 7 bases. As DNA, the CDR3 is TGTGCTAGTGGAGGGAGTAACACTGAAGCTTTCTTT. This codes for CASGGSNTEAFF.

This clonotype was seen many times. The chain recombines TRBV5-5 with TRBJ1-4; tentative D call: TRBD1 (5 bases). There are 15 residues in the CDR3. V gave up 1 base and J gave up 0 bases, with 7 bases separating them. CDR1 is SGHKS and CDR2 is YYEKEE in the germline V gene (reference sequence). CDR3 bases: TGTGCCAGCAGCTTGACAGGTTCAACTAATGAAAAACTGTTTTTT. This gives the protein CASSLTGSTNEKLFF.

This clonotype occurred many times. The chain couples TRBV3-1 to TRBJ1-2; D ambiguous. With 1 base removed from V and 7 bases from J, the gap between germline ends came to 13 bases. The germline gives CDR1 LGHDT, CDR2 YNNKEL (reference sequence). The CDR3 contains 14 residues. The CDR3 DNA is TGTGCCAGCAGCCAAGTTCCGGGATTTGGTGGCTACACCTTC. Its translation: CASSQVPGFGGYTF. The complete variable domain, with remaining parts taken from reference TRBV3-1 and TRBJ1-2, reads DTAVSQTPKYLVTQMGNDKSIKCEQNLGHDTMYWYKQDSKKFLKIMFSYNNKELIINETVPNRFSPKSPDKAHLNLHINSLELGDSAVYFCASSQVPGFGGYTFGSGTRLTVV.

In this sample, this clonotype turned up many times. The chain couples TRBV7-9 to TRBJ2-5; the D call may be TRBD1 or TRBD2 (5 bases each). Trimming removed 5 bases from V and 1 base from J, with 14 bases in between. Looked up from germline, CDR1 is SEHNR and CDR2 is FQNEAQ (reference sequence). The CDR3 contains 15 residues. The CDR3 sequence: CASSTRDGIQETQYF. CDR3 bases: TGTGCCAGCAGCACCCGGGACGGGATCCAAGAGACCCAGTACTTC.

This clonotype occurred many times. The V and J genes are TRBV20-1 and TRBJ2-1, with 11 positions matching TRBD2. Germline lookup yields CDR1 DFQATT and CDR2 SNEGSKA (reference sequence). V lost 2 bases and J lost 9; bases outside the gene matches: 6. This CDR3 has 14 residues. CDR3 amino acids: CSARYTSGSGEQFF. The CDR3 coding sequence is TGCAGTGCTAGATACACTAGCGGGAGCGGTGAGCAGTTCTTC.

CDR3 nucleotides: TGTGCCAGCAGCTTAGCAGGATGGAACACTGAAGCTTTCTTT. The encoded protein is CASSLAGWNTEAFF. The V call is TRBV7-9, the J call TRBJ1-1; the D is unclear. The CDR3 spans 14 residues. CDR1 is SEHNR, CDR2 FQNEAQ, per germline (reference sequence). V shed 0 bases and J shed 1 base, with 6 bases lying between them.